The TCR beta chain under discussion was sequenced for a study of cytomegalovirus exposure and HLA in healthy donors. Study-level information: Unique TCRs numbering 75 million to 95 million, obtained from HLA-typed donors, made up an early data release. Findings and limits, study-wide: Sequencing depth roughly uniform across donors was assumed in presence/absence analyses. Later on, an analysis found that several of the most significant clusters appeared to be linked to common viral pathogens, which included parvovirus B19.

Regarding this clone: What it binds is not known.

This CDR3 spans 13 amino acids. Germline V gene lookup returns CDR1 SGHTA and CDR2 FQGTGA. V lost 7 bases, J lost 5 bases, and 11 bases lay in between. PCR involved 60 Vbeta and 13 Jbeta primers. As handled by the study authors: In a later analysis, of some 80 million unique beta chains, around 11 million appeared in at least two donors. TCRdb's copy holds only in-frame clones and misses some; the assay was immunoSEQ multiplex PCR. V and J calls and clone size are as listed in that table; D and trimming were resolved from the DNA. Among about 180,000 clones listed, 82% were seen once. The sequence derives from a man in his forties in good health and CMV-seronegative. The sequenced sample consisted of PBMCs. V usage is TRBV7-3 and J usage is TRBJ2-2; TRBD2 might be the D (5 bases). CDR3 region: CASKGAATGELFF. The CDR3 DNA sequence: TGTGCCAGCAAGGGAGCAGCTACCGGGGAGCTGTTTTTT.